The clone carrying this TCR beta chain was seen many times. A single record per CDR3 protein comes from TCRdb applying MiXCR to the reads. The sample gives 200,000 to 300,000 distinct CDR3 sequences, 25% to 35% of which show up once; around 7.8% is in the top ten. The data originate from a study of kidney transplant recipient with SARS-CoV-2 infection. The TCR was taken from a male patient in his 30s who had COVID-19 and was a kidney transplant recipient. Some T cells could come from the graft donor. The source material was a blood sample, sampled at baseline and on roughly day 110 from a kidney transplant recipient.

The CDR3 region is CASSDLPGVGYEQYV. CDR3 DNA sequence: TGTGCCAGCAGTGACCTACCAGGGGTCGGCTACGAGCAGTACGTC. V gene TRBV6-5 combines with J gene TRBJ2-7; tentatively, D is TRBD1 (6 bases). CDR1 and CDR2 from the germline V gene are MNHEY and SVGAGI. Trimming cost V 5 bases and J 3 bases, with 17 bases left between them. CDR3 length equals 15 residues.